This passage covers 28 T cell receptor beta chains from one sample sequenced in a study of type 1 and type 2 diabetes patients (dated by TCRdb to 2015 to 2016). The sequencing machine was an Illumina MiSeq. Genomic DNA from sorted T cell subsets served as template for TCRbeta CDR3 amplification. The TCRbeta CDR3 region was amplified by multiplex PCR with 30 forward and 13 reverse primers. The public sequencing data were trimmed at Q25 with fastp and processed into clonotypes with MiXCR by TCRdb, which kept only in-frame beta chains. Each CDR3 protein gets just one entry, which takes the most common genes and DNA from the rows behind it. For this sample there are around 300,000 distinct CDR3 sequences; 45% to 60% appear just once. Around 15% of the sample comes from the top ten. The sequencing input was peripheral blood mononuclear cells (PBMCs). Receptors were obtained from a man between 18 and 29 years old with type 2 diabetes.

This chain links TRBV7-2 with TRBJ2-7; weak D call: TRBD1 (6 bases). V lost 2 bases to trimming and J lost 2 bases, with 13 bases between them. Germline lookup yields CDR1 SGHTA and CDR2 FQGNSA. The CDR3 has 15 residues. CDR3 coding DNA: TGTGCCAGCAGCTTATTCGCAGGGGAAACCTACGAGCAGTACTTC. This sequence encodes CASSLFAGETYEQYF. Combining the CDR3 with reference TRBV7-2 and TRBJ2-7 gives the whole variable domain GAGVSQSPSNKVTEKGKDVELRCDPISGHTALYWYRQSLGQGLEFLIYFQGNSAPDKSGLPSDRFSAERTGGSVSTLTIQRTQQEDSAVYLCASSLFAGETYEQYFGPGTRLTVT.

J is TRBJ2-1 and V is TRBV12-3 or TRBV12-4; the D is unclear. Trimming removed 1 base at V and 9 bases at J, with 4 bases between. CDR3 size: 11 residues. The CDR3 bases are TGTGCCAGCAGTTTAGTTGTTGAGCAGTTCTTC. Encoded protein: CASSLVVEQFF.

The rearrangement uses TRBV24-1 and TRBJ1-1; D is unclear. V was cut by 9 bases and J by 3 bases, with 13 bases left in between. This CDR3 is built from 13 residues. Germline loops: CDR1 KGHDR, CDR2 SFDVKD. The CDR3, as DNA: TGTGCCACCGTAAACGCAGAGTACACTGAAGCTTTCTTT. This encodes CATVNAEYTEAFF.

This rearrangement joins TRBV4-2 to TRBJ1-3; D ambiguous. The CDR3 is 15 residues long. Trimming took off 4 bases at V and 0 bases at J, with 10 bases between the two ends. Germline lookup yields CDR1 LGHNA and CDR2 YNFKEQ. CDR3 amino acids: CASSPYPNSGNTIYF. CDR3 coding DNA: TGTGCCAGCAGCCCCTACCCCAACTCTGGAAACACCATATATTTT.

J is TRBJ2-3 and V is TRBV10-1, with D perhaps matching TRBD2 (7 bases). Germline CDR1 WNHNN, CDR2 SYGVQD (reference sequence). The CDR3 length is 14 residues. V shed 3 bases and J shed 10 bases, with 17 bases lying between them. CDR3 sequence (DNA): TGCGCCAGCAGTGACGGGGGGCGTTGGGATGCGCAGTATTTT. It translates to CASSDGGRWDAQYF.

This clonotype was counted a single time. The CDR3 reads CASSLTVTRDTQYF. The CDR3 DNA sequence: TGTGCCAGCAGCTTGACAGTCACCAGAGATACGCAGTATTTT. V and J are TRBV7-2 and TRBJ2-3; perhaps TRBD1 as D (5 bases). The germline V gene has CDR1 SGHTA and CDR2 FQGNSA. The V gene lost 3 bases and the J gene lost 5 bases, with 12 bases spanning the gap. The CDR3 totals 14 residues.

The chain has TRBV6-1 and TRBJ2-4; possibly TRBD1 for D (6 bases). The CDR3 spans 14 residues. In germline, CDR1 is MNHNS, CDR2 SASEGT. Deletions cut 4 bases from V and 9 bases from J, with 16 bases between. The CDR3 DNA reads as TGTGCCAGCAGTGTACCCCCAGGGGTGGGCATTCAGTACTTC. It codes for CASSVPPGVGIQYF.

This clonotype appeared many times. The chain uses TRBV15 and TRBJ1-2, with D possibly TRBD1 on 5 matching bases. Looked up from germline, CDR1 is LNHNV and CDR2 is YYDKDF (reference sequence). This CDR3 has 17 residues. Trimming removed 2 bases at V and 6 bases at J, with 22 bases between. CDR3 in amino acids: CATSRPLPGLGLDGYTF. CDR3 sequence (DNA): TGTGCCACCAGCAGACCCTTACCGGGACTAGGGCTGGATGGCTACACCTTC.

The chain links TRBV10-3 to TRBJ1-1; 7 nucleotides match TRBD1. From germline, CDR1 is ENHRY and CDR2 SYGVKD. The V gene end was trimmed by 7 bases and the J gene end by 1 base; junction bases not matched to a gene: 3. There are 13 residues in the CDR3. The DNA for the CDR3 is TGTGCCATCATTGGACAGGCGAACACTGAAGCTTTCTTT. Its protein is CAIIGQANTEAFF.

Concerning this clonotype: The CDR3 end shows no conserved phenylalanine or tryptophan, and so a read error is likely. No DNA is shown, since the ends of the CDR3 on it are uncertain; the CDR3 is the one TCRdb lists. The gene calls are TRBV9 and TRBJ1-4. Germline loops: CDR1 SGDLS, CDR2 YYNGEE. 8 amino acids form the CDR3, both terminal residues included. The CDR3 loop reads CASSLLVA.

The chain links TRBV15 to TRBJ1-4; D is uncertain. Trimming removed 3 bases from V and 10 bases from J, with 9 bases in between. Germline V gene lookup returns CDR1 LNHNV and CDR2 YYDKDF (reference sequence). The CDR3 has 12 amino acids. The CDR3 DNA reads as TGTGCCACCAGCAGGGGGAAGACAAAACTGTTTTTT. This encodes CATSRGKTKLFF.

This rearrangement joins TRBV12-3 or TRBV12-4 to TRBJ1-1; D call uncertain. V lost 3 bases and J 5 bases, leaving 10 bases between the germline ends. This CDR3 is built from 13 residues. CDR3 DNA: TGTGCCAGCAGTTTCGTCGGGAGGACTGAAGCTTTCTTT. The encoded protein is CASSFVGRTEAFF.

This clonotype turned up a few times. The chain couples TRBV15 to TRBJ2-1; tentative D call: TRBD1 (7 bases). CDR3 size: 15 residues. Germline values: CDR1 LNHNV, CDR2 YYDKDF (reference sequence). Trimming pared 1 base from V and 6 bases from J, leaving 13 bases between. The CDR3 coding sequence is TGTGCCACCAGCAGAGGGCGGGACAGCATCAATGAGCAGTTCTTC. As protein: CATSRGRDSINEQFF. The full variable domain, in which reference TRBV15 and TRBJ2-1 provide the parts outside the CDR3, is DAMVIQNPRYQVTQFGKPVTLSCSQTLNHNVMYWYQQKSSQAPKLLFHYYDKDFNNEADTPDNFQSRRPNTSFCFLDIRSPGLGDTAMYLCATSRGRDSINEQFFGPGTRLTVL.

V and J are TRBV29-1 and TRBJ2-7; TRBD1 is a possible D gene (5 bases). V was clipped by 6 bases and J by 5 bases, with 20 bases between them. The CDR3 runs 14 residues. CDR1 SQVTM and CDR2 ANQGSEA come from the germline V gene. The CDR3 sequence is CSVWVPQVSNEQYF. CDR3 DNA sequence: TGCAGCGTCTGGGTCCCACAGGTGTCCAACGAGCAGTACTTC.

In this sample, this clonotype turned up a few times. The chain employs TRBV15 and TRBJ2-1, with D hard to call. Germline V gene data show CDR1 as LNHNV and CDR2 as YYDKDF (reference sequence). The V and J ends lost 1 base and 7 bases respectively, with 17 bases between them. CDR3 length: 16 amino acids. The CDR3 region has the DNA TGTGCCACCAGCAGAGTGCCACAGCCCAGCCCAAATGAGCAGTTCTTC. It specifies CATSRVPQPSPNEQFF.

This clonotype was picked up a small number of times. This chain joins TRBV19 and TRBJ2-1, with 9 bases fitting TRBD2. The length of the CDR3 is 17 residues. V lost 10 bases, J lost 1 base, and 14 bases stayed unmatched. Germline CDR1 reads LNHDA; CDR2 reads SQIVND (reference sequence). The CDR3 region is CATMGGGALDSYNEQFF. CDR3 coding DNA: TGTGCCACTATGGGCGGGGGGGCCCTCGATTCCTACAATGAGCAGTTCTTC.

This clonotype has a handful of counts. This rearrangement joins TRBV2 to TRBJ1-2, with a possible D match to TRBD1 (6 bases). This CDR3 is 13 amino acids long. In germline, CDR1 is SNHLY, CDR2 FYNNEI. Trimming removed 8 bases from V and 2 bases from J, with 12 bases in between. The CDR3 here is CASLLGGNYGYTF. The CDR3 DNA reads TGTGCCAGCCTCCTAGGGGGGAACTATGGCTACACCTTC.

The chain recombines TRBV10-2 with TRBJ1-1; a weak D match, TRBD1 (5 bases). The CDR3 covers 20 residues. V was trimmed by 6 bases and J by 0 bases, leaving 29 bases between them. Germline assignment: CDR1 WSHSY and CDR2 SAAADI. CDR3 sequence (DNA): TGCGCCAGCAGGACCATCGGCCTGATCCCGCCGGGACGGATGAACACTGAAGCTTTCTTT. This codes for CASRTIGLIPPGRMNTEAFF.

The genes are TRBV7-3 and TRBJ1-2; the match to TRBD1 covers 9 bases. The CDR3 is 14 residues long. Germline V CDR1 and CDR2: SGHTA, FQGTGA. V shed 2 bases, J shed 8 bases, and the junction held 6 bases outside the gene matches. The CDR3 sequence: CASSLLDRGGGYTF. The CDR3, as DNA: TGTGCCAGCAGCTTATTGGACAGGGGTGGCGGCTACACCTTC.

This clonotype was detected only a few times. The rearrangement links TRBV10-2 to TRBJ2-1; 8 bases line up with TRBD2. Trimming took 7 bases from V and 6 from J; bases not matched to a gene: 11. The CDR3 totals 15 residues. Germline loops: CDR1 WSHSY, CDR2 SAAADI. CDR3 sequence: CASTAPGLAGNEQFF. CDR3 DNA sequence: TGCGCCAGCACCGCACCGGGGCTAGCGGGCAATGAGCAGTTCTTC.

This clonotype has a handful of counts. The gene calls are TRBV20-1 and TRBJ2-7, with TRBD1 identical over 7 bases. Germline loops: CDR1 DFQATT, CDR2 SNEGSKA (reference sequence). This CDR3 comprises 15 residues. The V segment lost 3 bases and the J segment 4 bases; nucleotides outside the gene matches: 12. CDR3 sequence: CSASGGQSQVYEQYF. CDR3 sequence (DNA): TGCAGTGCTAGTGGGGGACAGTCCCAAGTTTACGAGCAGTACTTC.

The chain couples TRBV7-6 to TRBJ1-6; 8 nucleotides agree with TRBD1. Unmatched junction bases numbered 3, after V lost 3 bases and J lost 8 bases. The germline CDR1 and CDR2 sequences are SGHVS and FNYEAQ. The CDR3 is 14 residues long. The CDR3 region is CASSLEDRDSPLHF. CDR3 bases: TGTGCCAGCAGCTTGGAGGACAGGGATTCACCCCTCCACTTT.

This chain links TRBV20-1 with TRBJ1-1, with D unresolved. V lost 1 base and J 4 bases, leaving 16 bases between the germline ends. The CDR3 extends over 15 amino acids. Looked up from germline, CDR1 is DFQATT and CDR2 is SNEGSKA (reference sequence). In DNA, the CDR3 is TGCAGTGCTAGAGGCTACTCGGCCGGGAGCACTGAAGCTTTCTTT. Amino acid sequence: CSARGYSAGSTEAFF.

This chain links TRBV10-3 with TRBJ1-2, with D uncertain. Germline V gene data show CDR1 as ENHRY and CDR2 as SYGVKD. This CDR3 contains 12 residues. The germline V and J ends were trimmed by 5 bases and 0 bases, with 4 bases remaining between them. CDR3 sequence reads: CAISIANYGYTF. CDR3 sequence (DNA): TGTGCCATCAGTATAGCTAACTATGGCTACACCTTC.

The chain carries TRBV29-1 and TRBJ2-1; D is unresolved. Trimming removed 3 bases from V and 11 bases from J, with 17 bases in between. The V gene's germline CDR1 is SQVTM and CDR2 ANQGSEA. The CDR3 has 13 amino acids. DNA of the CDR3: TGCAGCGTTGAGCTGGCAGACGTTGGCCAGCAGTTCTTC. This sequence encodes CSVELADVGQQFF.

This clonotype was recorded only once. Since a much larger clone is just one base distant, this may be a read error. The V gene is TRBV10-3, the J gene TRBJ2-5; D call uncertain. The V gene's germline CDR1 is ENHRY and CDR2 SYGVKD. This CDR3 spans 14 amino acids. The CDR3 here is CAISETASQEAQYF. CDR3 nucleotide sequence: TGTGCCATCAGTGAGACAGCCAGCCAAGAGGCCCAGTACTTC.

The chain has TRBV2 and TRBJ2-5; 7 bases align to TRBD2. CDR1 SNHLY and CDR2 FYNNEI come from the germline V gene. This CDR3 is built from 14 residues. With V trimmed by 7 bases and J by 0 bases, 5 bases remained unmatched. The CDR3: CASKTTSDQETQYF. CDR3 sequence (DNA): TGTGCCAGCAAAACTACTAGCGACCAAGAGACCCAGTACTTC.

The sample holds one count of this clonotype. In DNA form, the CDR3 reads TGCAGTGCTAGAGTTACGGGAGGGAGGTACGAGCAGTACTTC. It codes for CSARVTGGRYEQYF. The chain carries TRBV20-1 and TRBJ2-7; 8 bases agree with TRBD2. The CDR3 has 14 amino acids. Trimming at V came to 1 base and at J to 4 bases, leaving 6 bases not matched to a gene. The germline gives CDR1 DFQATT, CDR2 SNEGSKA (reference sequence).